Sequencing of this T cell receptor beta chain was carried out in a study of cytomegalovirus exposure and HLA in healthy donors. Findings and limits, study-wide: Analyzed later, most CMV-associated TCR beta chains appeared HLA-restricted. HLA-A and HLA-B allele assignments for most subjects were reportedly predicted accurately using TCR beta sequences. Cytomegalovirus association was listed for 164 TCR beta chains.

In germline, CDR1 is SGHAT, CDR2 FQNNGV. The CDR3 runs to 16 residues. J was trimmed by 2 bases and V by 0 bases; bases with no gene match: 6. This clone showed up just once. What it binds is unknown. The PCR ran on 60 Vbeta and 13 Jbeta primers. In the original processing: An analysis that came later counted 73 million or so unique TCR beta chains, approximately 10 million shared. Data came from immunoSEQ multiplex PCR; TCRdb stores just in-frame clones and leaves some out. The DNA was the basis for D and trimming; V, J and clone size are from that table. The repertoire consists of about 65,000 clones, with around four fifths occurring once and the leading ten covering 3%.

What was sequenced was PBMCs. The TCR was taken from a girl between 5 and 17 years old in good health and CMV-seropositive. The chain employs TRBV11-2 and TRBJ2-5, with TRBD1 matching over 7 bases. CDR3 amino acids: CASSLDLGGLQETQYF. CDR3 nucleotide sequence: TGTGCCAGCAGCTTAGATCTAGGGGGCTTACAAGAGACCCAGTACTTC.